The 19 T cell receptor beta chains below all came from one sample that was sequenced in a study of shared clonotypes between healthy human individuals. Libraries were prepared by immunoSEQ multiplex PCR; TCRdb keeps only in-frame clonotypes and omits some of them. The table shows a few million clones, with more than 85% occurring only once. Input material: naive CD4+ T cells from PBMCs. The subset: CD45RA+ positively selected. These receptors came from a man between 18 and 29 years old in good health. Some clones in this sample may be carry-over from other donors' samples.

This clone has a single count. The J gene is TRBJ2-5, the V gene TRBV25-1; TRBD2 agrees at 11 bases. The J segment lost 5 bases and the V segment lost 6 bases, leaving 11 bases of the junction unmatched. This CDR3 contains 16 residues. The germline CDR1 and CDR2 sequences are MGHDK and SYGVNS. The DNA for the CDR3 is TGTGCCAGCAGCCCGACCGGGACTAGCGGTCGGGAGACCCAGTACTTC. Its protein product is CASSPTGTSGRETQYF. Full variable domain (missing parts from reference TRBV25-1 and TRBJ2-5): EADIYQTPRYLVIGTGKKITLECSQTMGHDKMYWYQQDPGMELHLIHYSYGVNSTEKGDLSSESTVSRIRTEHFPLTLESARPSHTSQYLCASSPTGTSGRETQYFGPGTRLLVL.

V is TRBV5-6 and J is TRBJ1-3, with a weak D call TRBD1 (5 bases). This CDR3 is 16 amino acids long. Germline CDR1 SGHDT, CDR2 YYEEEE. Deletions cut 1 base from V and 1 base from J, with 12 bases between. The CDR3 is CASSLFGGMSGNTIYF. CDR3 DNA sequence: TGTGCCAGCAGCTTGTTCGGGGGGATGTCTGGAAACACCATATATTTT.

The CDR3 loop reads CASSPWQQETQYF. CDR3 sequence (DNA): TGTGCCAGCTCACCATGGCAGCAAGAGACCCAGTACTTC. J is TRBJ2-5 and V is TRBV18; no firm D call. The V and J ends lost 2 bases and 2 bases respectively, with 6 bases between them. This CDR3 has 13 amino acids. Germline CDR1 KGHSH, CDR2 LQKENI. Full variable domain (remainder filled in from reference TRBV18 and TRBJ2-5): NAGVMQNPRHLVRRRGQEARLRCSPMKGHSHVYWYRQLPEEGLKFMVYLQKENIIDESGMPKERFSAEFPKEGPSILRIQQVVRGDSAAYFCASSPWQQETQYFGPGTRLLVL.

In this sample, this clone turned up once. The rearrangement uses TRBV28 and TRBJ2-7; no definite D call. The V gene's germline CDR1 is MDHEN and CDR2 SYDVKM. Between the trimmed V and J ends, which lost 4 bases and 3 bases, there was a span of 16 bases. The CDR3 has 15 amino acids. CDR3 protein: CASSSTVDTGYEQYF. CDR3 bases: TGTGCCAGCAGTTCCACAGTAGACACTGGCTACGAGCAGTACTTC.

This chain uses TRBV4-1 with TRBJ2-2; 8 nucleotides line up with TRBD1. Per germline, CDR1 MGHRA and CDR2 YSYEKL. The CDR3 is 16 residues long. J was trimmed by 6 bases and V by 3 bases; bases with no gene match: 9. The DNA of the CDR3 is TGCGCCAGCAGCCAGAACGACAGGGGTGACGCCGGGGAGCTGTTTTTT. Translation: CASSQNDRGDAGELFF.

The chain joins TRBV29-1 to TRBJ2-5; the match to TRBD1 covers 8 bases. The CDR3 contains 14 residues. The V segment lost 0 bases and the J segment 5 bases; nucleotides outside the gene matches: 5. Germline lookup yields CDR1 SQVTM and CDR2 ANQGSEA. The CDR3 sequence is CSVEDQGARETQYF. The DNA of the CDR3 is TGCAGCGTTGAAGACCAGGGGGCTCGGGAGACCCAGTACTTC.

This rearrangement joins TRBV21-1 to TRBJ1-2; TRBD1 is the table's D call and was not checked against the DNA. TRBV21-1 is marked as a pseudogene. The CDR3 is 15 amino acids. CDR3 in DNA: TGTGCCAGCAGCACACGGGCTCTCAGGGGCTATGGCTACACCTTC. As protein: CASSTRALRGYGYTF.

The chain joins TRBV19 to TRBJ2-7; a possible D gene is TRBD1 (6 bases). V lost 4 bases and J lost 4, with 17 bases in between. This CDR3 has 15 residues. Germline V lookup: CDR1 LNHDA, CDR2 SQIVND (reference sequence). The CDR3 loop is CASSTQDSWGYEQYF. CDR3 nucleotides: TGTGCCAGTAGTACTCAGGACAGCTGGGGATACGAGCAGTACTTC.

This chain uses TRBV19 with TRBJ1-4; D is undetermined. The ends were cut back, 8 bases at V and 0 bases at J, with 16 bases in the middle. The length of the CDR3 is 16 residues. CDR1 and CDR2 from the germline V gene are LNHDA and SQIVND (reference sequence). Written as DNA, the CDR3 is TGTGCCAGTTCCCTCCTCCTAAGAGCAACTAATGAAAAACTGTTTTTT. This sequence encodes CASSLLLRATNEKLFF.

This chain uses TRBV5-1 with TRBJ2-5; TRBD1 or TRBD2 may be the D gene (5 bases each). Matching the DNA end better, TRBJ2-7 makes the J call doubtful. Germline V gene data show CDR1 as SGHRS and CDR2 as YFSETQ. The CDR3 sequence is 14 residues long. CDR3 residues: CASSPFEGSYEQYF. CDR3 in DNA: TGCGCCAGCAGCCCCTTTGAGGGGTCCTACGAGCAGTACTTC.

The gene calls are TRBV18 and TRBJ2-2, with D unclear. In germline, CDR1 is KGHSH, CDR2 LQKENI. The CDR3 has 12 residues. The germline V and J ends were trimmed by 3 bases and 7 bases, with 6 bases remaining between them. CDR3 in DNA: TGTGCCAGCTCACCTTTTATCGGGGAGCTGTTTTTT. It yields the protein CASSPFIGELFF.

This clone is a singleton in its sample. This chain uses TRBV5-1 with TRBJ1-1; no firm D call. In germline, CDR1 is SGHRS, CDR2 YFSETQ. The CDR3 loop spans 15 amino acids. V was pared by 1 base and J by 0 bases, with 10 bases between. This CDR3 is CASSLSGPVNTEAFF. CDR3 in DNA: TGCGCCAGCAGCTTGAGCGGACCGGTGAACACTGAAGCTTTCTTT.

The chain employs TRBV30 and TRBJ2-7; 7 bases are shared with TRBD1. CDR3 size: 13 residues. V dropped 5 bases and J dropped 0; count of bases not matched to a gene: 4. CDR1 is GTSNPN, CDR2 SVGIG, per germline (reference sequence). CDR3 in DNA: TGTGCCTGGGGACAGGACGTCTCCTACGAGCAGTACTTC. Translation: CAWGQDVSYEQYF.

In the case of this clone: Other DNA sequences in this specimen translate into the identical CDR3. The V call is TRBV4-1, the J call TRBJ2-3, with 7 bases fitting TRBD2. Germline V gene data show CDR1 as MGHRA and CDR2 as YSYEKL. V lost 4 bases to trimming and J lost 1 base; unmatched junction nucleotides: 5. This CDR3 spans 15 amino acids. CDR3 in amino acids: CASSRGGGGTDTQYF. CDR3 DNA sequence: TGCGCCAGCAGCCGGGGGGGAGGAGGCACAGATACGCAGTATTTT.

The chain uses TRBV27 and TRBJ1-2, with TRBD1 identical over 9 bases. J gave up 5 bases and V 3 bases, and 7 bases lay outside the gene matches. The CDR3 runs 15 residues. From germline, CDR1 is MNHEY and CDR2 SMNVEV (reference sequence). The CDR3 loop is CASSLTAGQGYGYTF. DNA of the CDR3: TGTGCCAGCAGTTTGACAGCGGGACAGGGATATGGCTACACCTTC.

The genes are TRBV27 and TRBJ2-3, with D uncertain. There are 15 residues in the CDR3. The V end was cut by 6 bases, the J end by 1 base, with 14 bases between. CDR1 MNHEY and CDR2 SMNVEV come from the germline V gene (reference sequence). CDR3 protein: CASRSRSLGTDTQYF. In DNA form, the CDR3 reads TGTGCCAGCAGATCCCGGAGTTTGGGCACAGATACGCAGTATTTT.

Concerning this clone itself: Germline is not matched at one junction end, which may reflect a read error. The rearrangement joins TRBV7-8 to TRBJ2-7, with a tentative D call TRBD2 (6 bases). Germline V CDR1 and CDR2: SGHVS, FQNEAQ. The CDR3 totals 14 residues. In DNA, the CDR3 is TGTGCCAGCAACTTAGACGGGAGTAGGTACGAGCAGTACTTC. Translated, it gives CASNLDGSRYEQYF.

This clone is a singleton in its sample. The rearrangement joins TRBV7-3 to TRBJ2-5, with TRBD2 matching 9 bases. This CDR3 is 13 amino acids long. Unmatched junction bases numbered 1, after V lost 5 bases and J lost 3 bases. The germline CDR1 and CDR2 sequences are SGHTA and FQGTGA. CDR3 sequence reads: CASSPSGEETQYF. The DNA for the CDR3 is TGTGCCAGCAGCCCTAGCGGGGAAGAGACCCAGTACTTC.

The CDR3 DNA sequence: TGTGCCAGCAGTTTTTCGATAGGGCTAGCCCTGTACGAGCAGTACTTC. Translated, it gives CASSFSIGLALYEQYF. J is TRBJ2-7 and V is TRBV28; D might be TRBD2 (5 bases). Germline V CDR1 and CDR2: MDHEN, SYDVKM. The CDR3 totals 16 residues. Deletions cut 3 bases from V and 4 bases from J, with 19 bases between.